The present T cell receptor beta chain was sequenced within a study of glioma-infiltrating T cells. TCR alpha and beta CDR3 regions were amplified from RNA using iRepertoire nested multiplex PCR. From the multiplex PCR reads, TCRdb called clonotypes with MiXCR, one entry per CDR3 protein. The sample contains 300,000 to 450,000 distinct CDR3 sequences, more than 35% of which appear only once. Germline V gene data show CDR1 as LNHDA and CDR2 as SQIVND (reference sequence). V lost 3 bases to trimming and J lost 1 base, with 13 bases between them. This CDR3 spans 15 amino acids. The sequencing sample was made of glioma tissue, nonneoplastic brain tissue, or PBMCs (not recorded which). The source of this sequence is a human donor with low-grade glioma or glioblastoma, undergoing nonglioma brain surgery, or in good health (not recorded which). The rearrangement uses TRBV19 and TRBJ2-7; D is uncertain. Here the CDR3 reads CASSISPDGSYEQYF. CDR3 nucleotide sequence: TGTGCCAGTAGTATTTCTCCGGACGGATCCTACGAGCAGTACTTC. Combining the CDR3 with reference TRBV19 and TRBJ2-7 gives the whole variable domain DGGITQSPKYLFRKEGQNVTLSCEQNLNHDAMYWYRQDPGQGLRLIYYSQIVNDFQKGDIAEGYSVSREKKESFPLTVTSAQKNPTAFYLCASSISPDGSYEQYFGPGTRLTVT.